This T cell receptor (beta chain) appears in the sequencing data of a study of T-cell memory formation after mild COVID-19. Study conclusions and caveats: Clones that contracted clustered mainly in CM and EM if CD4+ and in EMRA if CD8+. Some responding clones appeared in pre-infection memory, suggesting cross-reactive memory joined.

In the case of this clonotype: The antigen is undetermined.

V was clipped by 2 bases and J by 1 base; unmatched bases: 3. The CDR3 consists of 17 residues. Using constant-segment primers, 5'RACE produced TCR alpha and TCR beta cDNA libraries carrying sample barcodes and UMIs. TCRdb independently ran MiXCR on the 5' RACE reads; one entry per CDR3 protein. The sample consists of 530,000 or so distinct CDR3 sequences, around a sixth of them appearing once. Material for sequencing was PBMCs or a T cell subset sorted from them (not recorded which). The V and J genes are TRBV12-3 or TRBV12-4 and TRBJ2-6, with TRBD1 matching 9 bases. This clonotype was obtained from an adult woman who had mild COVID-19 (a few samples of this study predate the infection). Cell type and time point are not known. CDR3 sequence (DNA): TGTGCCAGCAGTTTAAAGGGACAGGGATCTGGGGCCAACGTCCTGACTTTC. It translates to CASSLKGQGSGANVLTF.